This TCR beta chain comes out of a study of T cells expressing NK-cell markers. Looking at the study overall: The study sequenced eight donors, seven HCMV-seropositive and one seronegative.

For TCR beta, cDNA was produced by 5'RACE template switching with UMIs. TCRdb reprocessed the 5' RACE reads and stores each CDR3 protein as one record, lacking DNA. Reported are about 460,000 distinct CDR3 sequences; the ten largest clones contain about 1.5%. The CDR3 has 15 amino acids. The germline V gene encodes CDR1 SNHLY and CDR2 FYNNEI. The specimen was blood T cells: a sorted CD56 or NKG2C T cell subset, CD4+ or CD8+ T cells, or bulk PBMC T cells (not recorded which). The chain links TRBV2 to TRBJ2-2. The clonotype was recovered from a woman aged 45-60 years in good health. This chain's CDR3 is CASSEAGPNTGELFF. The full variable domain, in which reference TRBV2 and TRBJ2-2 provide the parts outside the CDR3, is EPEVTQTPSHQVTQMGQEVILRCVPISNHLYFYWYRQILGQKVEFLVSFYNNEISEKSEIFDDQFSVERPDGSNFTLKIRSTKLEDSAMYFCASSEAGPNTGELFFGEGSRLTVL.